The source of this T cell receptor (beta chain) is a study of CXCR3-negative and CXCR3-positive naive CD8 T cells. Study-wide findings and caveats: CXCR3-negative naive cells had less hydrophobic TRB CDR3s than did CXCR3-positive naive cells.

Libraries were UMI-labeled 5' RACE TRB cDNA. TCRdb re-called the 5' RACE reads; every CDR3 protein appears as one record, without DNA. The sample shows 60,000 to 65,000 distinct CDR3 sequences, and around 4.8% sits with its ten largest clones. Germline-derived CDR1 and CDR2 are MNHEY and SVGAGI. This CDR3 is 16 amino acids long. Details on this clonotype: Its antigen is undetermined.

This clonotype was sampled from a human donor in good health. Some clones in this sample may be carry-over from other donors' samples. The chain has TRBV6-5 and TRBJ2-7; TCRdb's assignment of TRBD1 cannot be checked, as there is no DNA. The sequenced sample consisted of naive CXCR3+ CD8+ T cells from blood. Stated subset: CD45RO-CCR7+CD27+CD95- naive CD8+ T cells expressing CXCR3 (TNR3+). The CDR3 protein is CASSYSPGEMPYEQYF.